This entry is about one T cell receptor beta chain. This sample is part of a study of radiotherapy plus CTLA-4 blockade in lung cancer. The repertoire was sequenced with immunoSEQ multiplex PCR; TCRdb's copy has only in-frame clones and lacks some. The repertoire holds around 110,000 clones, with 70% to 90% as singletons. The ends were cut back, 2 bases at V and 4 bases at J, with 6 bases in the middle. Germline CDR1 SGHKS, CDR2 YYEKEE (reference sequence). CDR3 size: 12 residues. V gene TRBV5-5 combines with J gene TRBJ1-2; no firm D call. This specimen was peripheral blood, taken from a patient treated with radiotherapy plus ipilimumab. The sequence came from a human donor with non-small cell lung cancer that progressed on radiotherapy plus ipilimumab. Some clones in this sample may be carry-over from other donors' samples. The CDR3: CASSLYSYGYTF. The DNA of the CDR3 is TGTGCCAGCAGCTTATACTCCTATGGCTACACCTTC.